One TCR beta chain is described in this entry. Its cognate antigen is unknown. Clones were sequenced by immunoSEQ multiplex PCR, and TCRdb holds only the in-frame ones, with some missing. The top ten clones hold roughly 3.7% of a sample with 110,000 to 150,000 clones, approximately 90% of them seen once. The CDR3 is made up of 14 amino acids. Trimming removed 3 bases at V and 0 bases at J, with 8 bases between. The germline gives CDR1 SGHAT, CDR2 FQNNGV. This sample is drawn from a study of T cell responses to AZD1222 COVID-19 vaccine. As for the study in general: Pooled together were second doses at about 4 or about 12 weeks.

Study-level results: Vaccine-associated CD4 TCRs ranged over spike, dominating at 160-218 and 743-854. Donors in the cohort were predominantly white British and more often female, and clonal diversity was possibly underestimated. Reportedly, nearly half of unique spike TCRs recognized epitopes outside B.1.351/B.1.1.7 mutations.

This sequence originates from an adult in good health. The sample here was peripheral blood, taken on day 0 of AZD1222 vaccination. The J gene is TRBJ1-1, the V gene TRBV11-2, with D possibly TRBD1 on 6 matching bases. The CDR3 loop is CASSFNRVNTEAFF. CDR3 bases: TGTGCCAGCAGCTTTAACAGGGTGAACACTGAAGCTTTCTTT.